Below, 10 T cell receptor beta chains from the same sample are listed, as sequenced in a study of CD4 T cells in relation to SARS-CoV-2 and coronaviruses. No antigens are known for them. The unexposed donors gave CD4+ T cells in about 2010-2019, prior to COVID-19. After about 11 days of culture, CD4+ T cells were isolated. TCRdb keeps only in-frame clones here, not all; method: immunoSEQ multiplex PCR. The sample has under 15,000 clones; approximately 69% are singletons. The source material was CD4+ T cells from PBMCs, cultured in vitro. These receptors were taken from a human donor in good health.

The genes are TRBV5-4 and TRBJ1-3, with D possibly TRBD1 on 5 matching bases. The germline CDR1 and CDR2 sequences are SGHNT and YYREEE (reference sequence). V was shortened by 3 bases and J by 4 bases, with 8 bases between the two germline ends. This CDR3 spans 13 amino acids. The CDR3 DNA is TGTGCCAGCAGCTCGGGGGAAGGAAACACCATATATTTT. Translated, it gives CASSSGEGNTIYF.

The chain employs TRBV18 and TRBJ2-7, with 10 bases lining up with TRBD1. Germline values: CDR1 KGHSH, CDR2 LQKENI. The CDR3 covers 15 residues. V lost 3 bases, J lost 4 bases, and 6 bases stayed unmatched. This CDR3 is CASSPRTGGEYEQYF. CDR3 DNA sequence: TGTGCCAGCTCACCTCGGACAGGGGGAGAATACGAGCAGTACTTC.

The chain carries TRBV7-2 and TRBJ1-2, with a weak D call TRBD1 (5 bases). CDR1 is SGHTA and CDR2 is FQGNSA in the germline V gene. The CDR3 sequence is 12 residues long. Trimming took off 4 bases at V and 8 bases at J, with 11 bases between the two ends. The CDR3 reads CASSSGPMGYTF. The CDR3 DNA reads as TGTGCCAGCAGCTCGGGACCCATGGGCTACACCTTC. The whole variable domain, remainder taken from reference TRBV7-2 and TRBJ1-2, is GAGVSQSPSNKVTEKGKDVELRCDPISGHTALYWYRQSLGQGLEFLIYFQGNSAPDKSGLPSDRFSAERTGGSVSTLTIQRTQQEDSAVYLCASSSGPMGYTFGSGTRLTVV.

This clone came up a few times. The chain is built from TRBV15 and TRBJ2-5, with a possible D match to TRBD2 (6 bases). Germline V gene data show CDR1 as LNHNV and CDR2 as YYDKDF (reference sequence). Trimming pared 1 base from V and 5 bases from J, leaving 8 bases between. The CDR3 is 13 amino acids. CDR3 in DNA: TGTGCCACCAGCAGAGGGGGGGAGGAGACCCAGTACTTC. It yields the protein CATSRGGEETQYF.

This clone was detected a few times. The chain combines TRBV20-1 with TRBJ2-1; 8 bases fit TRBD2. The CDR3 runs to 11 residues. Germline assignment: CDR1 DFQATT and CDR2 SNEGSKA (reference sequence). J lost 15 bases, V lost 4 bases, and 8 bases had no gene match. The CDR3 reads CSATGGGGWFF. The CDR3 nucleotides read TGCAGTGCTACCGGGGGGGGCGGTTGGTTCTTC.

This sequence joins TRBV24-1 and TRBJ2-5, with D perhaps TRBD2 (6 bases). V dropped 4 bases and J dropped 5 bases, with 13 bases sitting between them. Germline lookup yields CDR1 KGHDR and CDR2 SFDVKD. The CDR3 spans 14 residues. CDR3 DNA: TGTGCCACCAGTGACTCCACTAGCTTCGAGACCCAGTACTTC. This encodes CATSDSTSFETQYF.

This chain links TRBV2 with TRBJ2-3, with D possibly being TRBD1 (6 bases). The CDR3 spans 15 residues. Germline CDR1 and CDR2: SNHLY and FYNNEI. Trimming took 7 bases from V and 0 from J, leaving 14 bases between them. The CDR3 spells CASMSDRPSTDTQYF. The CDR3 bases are TGTGCCAGCATGTCGGACAGACCTAGCACAGATACGCAGTATTTT.

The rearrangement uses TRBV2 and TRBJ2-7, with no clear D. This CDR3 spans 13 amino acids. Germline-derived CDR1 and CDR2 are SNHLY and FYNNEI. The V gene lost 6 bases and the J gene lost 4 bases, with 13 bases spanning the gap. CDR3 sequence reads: CASRGRWDYEQYF. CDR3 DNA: TGTGCCAGCAGAGGACGTTGGGATTACGAGCAGTACTTC.

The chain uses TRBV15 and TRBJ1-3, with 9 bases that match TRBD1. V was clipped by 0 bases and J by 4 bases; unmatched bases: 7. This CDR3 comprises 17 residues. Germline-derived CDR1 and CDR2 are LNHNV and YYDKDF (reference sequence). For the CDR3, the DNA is TGTGCCACCAGCAGAGATGGGGGGACAGGGAAGGGAAACACCATATATTTT. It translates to CATSRDGGTGKGNTIYF.

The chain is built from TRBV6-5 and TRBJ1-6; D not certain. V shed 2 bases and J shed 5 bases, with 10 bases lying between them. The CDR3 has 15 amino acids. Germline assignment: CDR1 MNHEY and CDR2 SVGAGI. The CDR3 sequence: CASSYGQENNSPLHF. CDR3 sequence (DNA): TGTGCCAGCAGTTACGGTCAGGAGAATAATTCACCCCTCCACTTT.